The source of this T cell receptor beta chain is a study of T cell repertoires in cytomegalovirus infection. As for the study in general: Through public TCR beta signatures, both CMV infection and matching HLA type were indicated. Notes on the study in general: CMV-specific TCR beta clonotypes restricted by HLA-C were the ones dominating the ex vivo response. Accumulated public TCR beta family frequency recognized individuals carrying CMV together with the relevant HLA.

TCRdb reprocessed the reads with MiXCR, giving one entry per CDR3 protein. The sample includes hundreds of thousands of distinct CDR3 sequences, 20% to 25% of them seen just once. This clonotype was recorded many times. The antigen remains undetermined. Germline CDR1 SGHVS, CDR2 FQNEAQ. Trimming removed 5 bases from V and 5 bases from J; junction bases left unmatched: 15. This CDR3 is 17 amino acids long. Sequenced input: CD8+ T cells from PBMCs. The chain is built from TRBV7-8 and TRBJ2-3, with TRBD1 matching 8 bases. This receptor was identified in a human donor in good health (CMV status not recorded). Some clones in this sample may be carry-over from other donors' samples. This CDR3 reads CASSPIPDRGKGDTQYF. CDR3 bases: TGTGCCAGCAGCCCAATACCAGACAGGGGTAAGGGAGATACGCAGTATTTT.